Sequencing of this TCR beta chain was carried out in a study of T cells in Graves' hyperthyroidism and ophthalmopathy. Authors of the study amplified TCR beta CDR3 regions from RNA transcripts. Carried out on the TCR CDR3, a first-round RT-PCR used the HTBI primer set. One entry per CDR3 protein, called by TCRdb with MiXCR from the multiplex PCR reads. The table includes hundreds of thousands of distinct CDR3 sequences, around 14% detected once. The V and J ends lost 1 base and 3 bases respectively, with 13 bases between them. This CDR3 region has 15 residues. Germline values: CDR1 SGHTA, CDR2 FQGNSA. This clonotype was seen repeatedly, ten times or more.

Sequences were obtained from blood. This TCR derives from a woman aged 25-40 years with Graves' hyperthyroidism that later progressed to Graves' ophthalmopathy. The rearrangement joins TRBV7-2 to TRBJ2-7; D uncertain. This CDR3 is CASSLDFSVYYEQYF. In DNA form, the CDR3 reads TGTGCCAGCAGCTTAGACTTTTCAGTTTACTACGAGCAGTACTTC.